This TCR beta chain came from a study of human T cells and chemical hapten exposure. At least ten counts were recorded for this clonotype. Antigen specificity is unknown. TCRdb re-called the RACE reads through MiXCR, storing one row per CDR3 protein. This table has 82,000 or so distinct CDR3 sequences, 10% to 15% appearing once. The time point was: patch test 3, about 24 weeks after DPC sensitization. Indicated treatment: therapeutic diphenylcyclopropenone sensitization with weekly scalp DPC. Total RNA was isolated from whole blood that had not been fractionated. The V end was cut by 0 bases, the J end by 0 bases, with 12 bases between. The CDR3 runs 17 residues. Germline loops: CDR1 LGHNA, CDR2 YNFKEQ. Study-level findings and limits: After DPC sensitization, TCRs above 1 in 1000 frequency showed no change. With patch test score, the counts of PT1 expanded TCRs showed a positive correlation.

The rearrangement uses TRBV4-2 and TRBJ2-1, with D uncertain. This receptor was obtained from a woman between 45 and 60 years old with alopecia areata. Some clones in this sample may be carry-over from other donors' samples. Sample: whole blood, taken in connection with sensitization to the hapten diphenylcyclopropenone (DPC). CDR3 sequence (DNA): TGTGCCAGCAGCCAAGATCCCCTCCGGAGCTCCTACAATGAGCAGTTCTTC. Amino acids: CASSQDPLRSSYNEQFF.